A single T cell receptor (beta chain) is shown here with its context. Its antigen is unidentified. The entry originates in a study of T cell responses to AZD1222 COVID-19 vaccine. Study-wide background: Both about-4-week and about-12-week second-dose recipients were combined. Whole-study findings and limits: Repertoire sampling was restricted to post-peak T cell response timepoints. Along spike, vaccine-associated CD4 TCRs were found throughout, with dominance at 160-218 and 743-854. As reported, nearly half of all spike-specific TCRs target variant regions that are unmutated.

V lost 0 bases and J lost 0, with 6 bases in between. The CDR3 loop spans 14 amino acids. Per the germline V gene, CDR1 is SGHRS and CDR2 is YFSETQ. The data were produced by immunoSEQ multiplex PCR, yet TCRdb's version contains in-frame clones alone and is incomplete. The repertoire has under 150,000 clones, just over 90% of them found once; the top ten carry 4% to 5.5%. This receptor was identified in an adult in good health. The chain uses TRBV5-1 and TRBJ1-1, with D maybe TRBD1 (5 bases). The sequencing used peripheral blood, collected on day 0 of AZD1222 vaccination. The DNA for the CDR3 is TGCGCCAGCAGCTTGGAGGGACTGAACACTGAAGCTTTCTTT. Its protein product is CASSLEGLNTEAFF.